This T cell receptor (beta chain) was profiled in a study of T cell changes during pregnancy in multiple sclerosis. Libraries were prepared by immunoSEQ multiplex PCR; TCRdb keeps only in-frame clonotypes and omits some of them. The sample has about 40,000 clones, roughly 90% seen once. V was pared by 1 base and J by 3 bases, with 2 bases of the junction left unmatched. Germline V gene sequence: CDR1 SGHNT, CDR2 YENEEA. This CDR3 spans 16 amino acids. V usage is TRBV11-3 and J usage is TRBJ2-2; 10 bases are a match to TRBD2. The TCR comes from a female donor with multiple sclerosis, enrolled in a pregnancy study. This specimen consisted of CD4+ T cells from peripheral blood mononuclear cells, obtained in the third trimester of pregnancy. The CDR3 region has the DNA TGTGCCAGCAGCTTAGGGGGACTAGCGCACACCGGGGAGCTGTTTTTT. Translated, it gives CASSLGGLAHTGELFF.